The 27 T cell receptor beta chains below were found in one sample sequenced in a study of control samples from healthy donors and cancer patients (dated by TCRdb to 2018 to 2020). To prepare the library, the immunoSEQ multiplex PCR assay was applied. This immuneACCESS table, as held by TCRdb, lists in-frame sequences with V and J called but not all clones. Of the missing ones, under half trace to an unresolved V gene in checked studies; the others have no known cause. The sample profile shows about 25,000 clones; approximately 85% of them were found once. The top ten constitute about 6.7% of the sample. The sample taken for sequencing was PBMCs. These receptors came from a woman aged 55 to 70 with head and neck cancer.

CDR3 in DNA: TGTGCCAGCAGCCAACGGGCAGGGAGAGAGACCCAGTACTTC. Translating gives CASSQRAGRETQYF. The chain combines TRBV3-1 (or the pseudogene TRBV3-2) with TRBJ2-5, with D perhaps TRBD1 or TRBD2 (5 bases each). The CDR3 is 14 amino acids. Deletions cut 2 bases from V and 4 bases from J, with 11 bases between. CDR1 is LGHDT and CDR2 is YNNKEL in the germline V gene (reference sequence).

The chain combines TRBV24-1 with TRBJ1-2, with 7 nucleotides matching TRBD1. Germline lookup yields CDR1 KGHDR and CDR2 SFDVKD. Trimming took 5 bases from V and 4 from J; bases not matched to a gene: 12. This CDR3 region has 16 residues. CDR3 amino acids: CATSGATGETPYGYTF. The CDR3 DNA follows: TGTGCCACCAGTGGAGCCACAGGGGAAACCCCCTATGGCTACACCTTC.

As DNA, the CDR3 is TGTGCCAGCAGCCAACAGCGGAGCCATAACTATGGCTACACCTTC. Protein sequence: CASSQQRSHNYGYTF. The gene calls are TRBV3-1 (or the pseudogene TRBV3-2) and TRBJ1-2; D call uncertain. V lost 2 bases and J lost 1, with 11 bases in between. The CDR3 contains 15 residues. Germline V gene data show CDR1 as LGHDT and CDR2 as YNNKEL (reference sequence).

Only one count was recorded for this clone. The V gene is TRBV3-1 (or the pseudogene TRBV3-2), the J gene TRBJ2-3; 10 bases fit TRBD2. In germline, CDR1 is LGHDT, CDR2 YNNKEL (reference sequence). This CDR3 comprises 16 residues. Trimming took 4 bases from V and 1 from J; bases not matched to a gene: 5. CDR3 protein: CASSRSGGAGTDTQYF. The CDR3 DNA reads TGTGCCAGCAGCCGCAGCGGGGGGGCCGGCACAGATACGCAGTATTTT.

The chain combines TRBV14 with TRBJ1-2; 7 positions agree with TRBD1. The CDR3 runs 14 residues. The germline CDR1 and CDR2 sequences are SGHDN and FVKESK. V dropped 1 base and J dropped 7; count of bases not matched to a gene: 6. CDR3 DNA sequence: TGTGCCAGCAGCCAAGGGAGGCAGGGGGGTGGCTACACCTTC. Encoded protein: CASSQGRQGGGYTF.

On this clone itself: A much larger clone lies one base from this, so it may be a read error. Other nucleotide sequences in the sample specify the same CDR3. V usage is TRBV19 and J usage is TRBJ2-1; no clear D. CDR1 and CDR2 (germline): LNHDA, SQIVND (reference sequence). This CDR3 has 14 residues. The V end was cut by 3 bases, the J end by 0 bases, with 6 bases between. The CDR3 protein is CASSMGGSYNEQFF. CDR3 sequence (DNA): TGTGCCAGTAGTATGGGCGGCTCCTACAATGAGCAGTTCTTC.

The chain joins TRBV11-3 to TRBJ1-4; D remains unclear. V was shortened by 4 bases and J by 0 bases, with 18 bases between the two germline ends. Germline CDR1 SGHNT, CDR2 YENEEA. The CDR3 consists of 18 residues. The CDR3 region is CASSSTGSSRATNEKLFF. The CDR3 DNA reads TGTGCCAGCAGCTCCACGGGATCTTCACGCGCAACTAATGAAAAACTGTTTTTT.

The chain combines TRBV18 with TRBJ1-2; 7 bases align to TRBD1. Germline CDR1 KGHSH, CDR2 LQKENI. J gave up 8 bases and V 2 bases, and 8 bases lay outside the gene matches. This CDR3 is built from 14 residues. CDR3 in amino acids: CASSPTGTAEGYTF. The CDR3 DNA reads as TGTGCCAGCTCACCAACCGGGACAGCGGAAGGCTACACCTTC.

The V call is TRBV11-3, the J call TRBJ2-5; 8 bases are a match to TRBD1. The junction had 8 bases not matched to a gene; V was cut back by 4 bases and J by 4 bases. CDR1 and CDR2 from the germline V gene are SGHNT and YENEEA. This CDR3 comprises 15 residues. The CDR3 DNA follows: TGTGCCAGCAGCTCCGTCGGACAGGGTCTAGAGACCCAGTACTTC. Protein: CASSSVGQGLETQYF.

In this sample, this clone turned up a few times. The genes are TRBV19 and TRBJ2-5; 7 bases match TRBD1. CDR3 length equals 16 residues. CDR1 and CDR2 from the germline V gene are LNHDA and SQIVND (reference sequence). V trimming: 6 bases; J trimming: 1 base; junction bases outside the gene matches: 11. CDR3 DNA: TGTGCCAGTAGCCGTCACTCGACAGGGTCCCAAGAGACCCAGTACTTC. Residues: CASSRHSTGSQETQYF.

The V call is TRBV12-3 or TRBV12-4, the J call TRBJ1-1; D not certain. The CDR3 is made up of 13 amino acids. V dropped 5 bases and J dropped 6 bases, with 13 bases sitting between them. The CDR3 region has the DNA TGTGCCAGCAGTGTCACGGGTTCGGCTGAAGCTTTCTTT. Translation: CASSVTGSAEAFF.

In this sample, this clone turned up a few times. The chain employs TRBV6-2 or TRBV6-3 and TRBJ1-5; a weak D match, TRBD1 (5 bases). In germline, CDR1 is MNHEY, CDR2 SVGEGT. The CDR3 contains 13 residues. V was cut by 4 bases and J by 5 bases, with 9 bases left in between. In DNA form, the CDR3 reads TGTGCCAGCAGTTCCCTCAGGGATCAGCCCCAGCATTTT. This codes for CASSSLRDQPQHF.

The gene calls are TRBV11-3 and TRBJ2-4; 9 bases match TRBD1. V shed 4 bases, J shed 5 bases, and the junction held 12 bases outside the gene matches. The CDR3 covers 17 residues. The germline CDR1 and CDR2 sequences are SGHNT and YENEEA. CDR3 protein: CASSSGQGRVPENIQYF. CDR3 coding DNA: TGTGCCAGCAGCTCAGGACAGGGGAGGGTTCCCGAAAACATTCAGTACTTC.

This clone was counted only a few times. The chain uses TRBV12-3 or TRBV12-4 and TRBJ1-5, with 7 positions matching TRBD1. This CDR3 contains 13 residues. Trimming cost V 6 bases and J 7 bases; bases outside gene matches: 6. The CDR3 spells CASRTGSGQPQHF. CDR3 bases: TGTGCCAGCAGGACAGGGTCTGGACAGCCCCAGCATTTT.

This chain links TRBV5-8 with TRBJ2-1; 9 bases map to TRBD2. V trimming: 0 bases; J trimming: 5 bases; junction bases outside the gene matches: 3. The CDR3 has 15 residues. CDR1 and CDR2 from the germline V gene are SGHTS and YDEGEE. CDR3 nucleotide sequence: TGTGCCAGCAGCTTGGAACTAGCGGGCAACAATGAGCAGTTCTTC. It encodes CASSLELAGNNEQFF. The full variable domain, completed using reference TRBV5-8 and TRBJ2-1, is EAGVTQSPTHLIKTRGQQATLRCSPISGHTSVYWYQQALGLGLQFLLWYDEGEERNRGNFPPRFSGRQFPNYSSELNVNALELEDSALYLCASSLELAGNNEQFFGPGTRLTVL.

This rearrangement joins TRBV7-9 to TRBJ1-6, with D hard to call. Germline V gene data show CDR1 as SEHNR and CDR2 as FQNEAQ (reference sequence). The ends were cut back, 5 bases at V and 5 bases at J, with 13 bases in the middle. This CDR3 has 15 residues. The CDR3 here is CASSRPERDNSPLHF. In DNA form, the CDR3 reads TGTGCCAGCAGCCGCCCCGAAAGGGATAATTCACCCCTCCACTTT.

This clone appeared once. The chain carries TRBV6-5 and TRBJ1-2, with D perhaps TRBD1 (6 bases). The CDR3 runs to 15 residues. V was shortened by 3 bases and J by 3 bases, with 14 bases between the two germline ends. Germline V gives CDR1 MNHEY, CDR2 SVGAGI. CDR3 in DNA: TGTGCCAGCAGTTATTCGGGCACAGGGCACTATGGCTACACCTTC. Protein: CASSYSGTGHYGYTF.

This clone was recorded a few times. The chain has TRBV21-1 and TRBJ2-7. TRBV21-1 is deemed a pseudogene. The CDR3 loop spans 11 amino acids. The CDR3 coding sequence is TGTGCCAGCAGCAAATGGTACGAGCAGTACTTC. Translation gives CASSKWYEQYF.

This chain joins TRBV9 and TRBJ2-1; 8 bases agree with TRBD2. This CDR3 is 19 amino acids long. Germline V gene lookup returns CDR1 SGDLS and CDR2 YYNGEE. After removal of 0 bases from V and 6 bases from J, the junction contained 17 bases not matched to a gene. This chain's CDR3 is CASSVGGLAASWRGNEQFF. The DNA for the CDR3 is TGTGCCAGCAGCGTAGGTGGACTAGCAGCCTCCTGGCGAGGCAATGAGCAGTTCTTC.

The genes are TRBV28 and TRBJ2-7, with D maybe TRBD2 (5 bases). The ends were cut back, 3 bases at V and 7 bases at J, with 13 bases in the middle. CDR3 length: 13 residues. Germline V CDR1 and CDR2: MDHEN, SYDVKM. The CDR3 nucleotides are TGTGCCAGCAGTTTTATACGGGAAGAGGAGCAGTACTTC. It yields the protein CASSFIREEEQYF.

CDR3 sequence: CASIPSGSNTEAFF. In DNA form, the CDR3 reads TGTGCCAGCATCCCCTCGGGGTCGAACACTGAAGCTTTCTTT. The V and J genes are TRBV25-1 and TRBJ1-1; D unresolved. This CDR3 has 14 residues. With 7 bases removed from V and 1 base from J, the gap between germline ends came to 13 bases. Germline CDR1 MGHDK, CDR2 SYGVNS.

This rearrangement joins TRBV11-2 to TRBJ2-5; the match to TRBD2 covers 7 bases. V shed 3 bases and J 5 bases; nucleotides not matched to a gene: 6. The V gene's germline CDR1 is SGHAT and CDR2 FQNNGV. The CDR3 contains 14 residues. Here the CDR3 reads CASSLVGTKETQYF. The CDR3 nucleotides read TGTGCCAGCAGCTTGGTGGGGACTAAGGAGACCCAGTACTTC.

The chain has TRBV5-1 and TRBJ2-1; 8 nucleotides align to TRBD2. Unmatched junction bases numbered 9, after V lost 0 bases and J lost 10 bases. Germline V gene sequence: CDR1 SGHRS, CDR2 YFSETQ. CDR3 size: 15 residues. The CDR3 DNA reads as TGCGCCAGCAGCTTGGGAAGCGGGAGTTCGCACGAGCAGTTCTTC. It codes for CASSLGSGSSHEQFF.

The CDR3 nucleotides are TGTGCCACCCCCTTTATTCGTCTATGCGGCGTCCTGACTTTC. It yields the protein CATPFIRLCGVLTF. The chain carries TRBV24-1 and TRBJ2-6; the D is unclear. The V end was cut by 9 bases, the J end by 12 bases, with 20 bases between. Germline-derived CDR1 and CDR2 are KGHDR and SFDVKD. CDR3 length equals 14 residues.

The chain is built from TRBV18 and TRBJ1-3; D gene uncertain. V lost 0 bases, J lost 9 bases, and 12 bases lay in between. The CDR3 is 14 amino acids. Germline assignment: CDR1 KGHSH and CDR2 LQKENI. DNA of the CDR3: TGTGCCAGCTCACCACCGAGTGACTCTGCCACCATATATTTT. Amino acid sequence: CASSPPSDSATIYF.

This chain links TRBV27 with TRBJ1-2; 7 bases align to TRBD1. Germline CDR1 and CDR2: MNHEY and SMNVEV (reference sequence). V lost 2 bases and J lost 0; bases outside the gene matches: 9. The CDR3 length is 17 residues. Here the CDR3 reads CASSLGNRGTTNYGYTF. CDR3 in DNA: TGTGCCAGCAGTTTAGGCAACAGGGGAACTACTAACTATGGCTACACCTTC.

The chain carries TRBV4-1 and TRBJ2-2; D gene unclear. In germline, CDR1 is MGHRA, CDR2 YSYEKL. This CDR3 is 14 amino acids long. The V gene lost 0 bases and the J gene lost 0 bases, with 2 bases spanning the gap. As DNA, the CDR3 is TGCGCCAGCAGCCAAGAGCCGAACACCGGGGAGCTGTTTTTT. Its protein is CASSQEPNTGELFF.